One sample yielded the 32 T cell receptor beta chains listed below, sequenced in a study of blood T cells in healthy people across ages (dated by TCRdb to between 2014 and 2017). The protocol used for the library was 5' RACE. The listed sequencing device is Illumina HiSeq 2500. The second PCR ran for about 6 to 12 cycles and used a J-beta primer mix along with a sample-barcoded 5' primer. TCRdb trimmed public reads at Q25 via fastp, called clones via MiXCR and kept in-frame beta chains. Records with the same CDR3 protein are collapsed into one entry carrying the most frequent genes and DNA. Across this sample there are around 990,000 distinct CDR3 sequences, with under 40% seen only once. In total, the top ten clones hold about 12% of the sample. Specimen: blood. These TCRs come from a man aged 18-30 years in good health.

The rearrangement joins TRBV27 to TRBJ2-3, with no clear D. The germline gives CDR1 MNHEY, CDR2 SMNVEV (reference sequence). The CDR3 sequence is 15 residues long. The V gene lost 8 bases and the J gene lost 0 bases, with 15 bases spanning the gap. CDR3 sequence: CASRSWAKSTDTQYF. The DNA for the CDR3 is TGTGCCAGCCGCTCCTGGGCCAAAAGCACAGATACGCAGTATTTT.

In this sample, this clonotype turned up many times. The J gene is TRBJ2-7, the V gene TRBV12-3 or TRBV12-4; TRBD1 is a possible D gene (5 bases). Between the trimmed V and J ends, which lost 6 bases and 4 bases, there was a span of 16 bases. The CDR3 totals 14 residues. The CDR3 sequence: CASRSIVQGYEQYF. The CDR3 DNA reads TGTGCCAGCAGGTCCATTGTGCAGGGATACGAGCAGTACTTC.

The rearrangement uses TRBV29-1 and TRBJ1-2; D gene uncertain. The CDR3 totals 11 residues. Germline V gene data show CDR1 as SQVTM and CDR2 as ANQGSEA. Trimming took off 3 bases at V and 8 bases at J, with 10 bases between the two ends. CDR3 in amino acids: CSVEIRRGYTF. The CDR3 region has the DNA TGCAGCGTTGAGATTCGGCGAGGCTACACCTTC.

J is TRBJ1-1 and V is TRBV11-1; D is unresolved. Trimming left V 1 base short and J 0 bases short, with 12 bases between. This CDR3 is built from 16 residues. Germline V gene data show CDR1 as SGHAT and CDR2 as FQDESV (reference sequence). CDR3 loop: CASSLDRPELNTEAFF. As DNA, the CDR3 is TGTGCCAGCAGCTTAGACCGTCCGGAATTGAACACTGAAGCTTTCTTT.

This clonotype was counted a few times. The genes are TRBV29-1 and TRBJ2-5; no clear D gene. Germline CDR1 is SQVTM and CDR2 is ANQGSEA. V lost 2 bases and J lost 11, with 24 bases in between. The CDR3 is 15 amino acids. CDR3 nucleotide sequence: TGCAGCGTTGAATCTCTAAGGCGGCGACACGGTGAGCAGTACTTC. Translating gives CSVESLRRRHGEQYF.

This chain links TRBV28 with TRBJ2-3; no clear D gene. CDR3 length: 13 residues. Between the trimmed V and J ends, which lost 4 bases and 7 bases, there was a span of 12 bases. Looked up from germline, CDR1 is MDHEN and CDR2 is SYDVKM. The CDR3 nucleotides are TGTGCCAGCAGTTCCTTGACGGCCTATACGCAGTATTTT. Amino acids: CASSSLTAYTQYF.

The count of this clonotype is one. The J gene is TRBJ2-3, the V gene TRBV28; no definite D call. CDR1 is MDHEN, CDR2 SYDVKM, per germline. There are 12 residues in the CDR3. The V gene lost 7 bases and the J gene lost 6 bases, with 11 bases spanning the gap. The CDR3: CASTLKADTQYF. The CDR3 DNA sequence: TGTGCCAGCACCCTTAAAGCGGATACGCAGTATTTT.

This clonotype turned up a few times. The chain employs TRBV9 and TRBJ1-1; 7 bases are shared with TRBD1. The trim removed 3 bases at V and 11 bases at J, leaving 7 bases unmatched. The germline gives CDR1 SGDLS, CDR2 YYNGEE. This CDR3 is 12 amino acids long. The CDR3 spells CASSGQGLAAFF. The CDR3 nucleotides read TGTGCCAGCAGCGGACAGGGCCTAGCGGCTTTCTTT.

The table lists this clonotype with many counts. The chain joins TRBV10-3 to TRBJ2-3; 8 bases map to TRBD1. This CDR3 has 13 amino acids. Germline V gene data show CDR1 as ENHRY and CDR2 as SYGVKD. J was trimmed by 2 bases and V by 8 bases; bases with no gene match: 3. Here the CDR3 reads CAIWTGLTDTQYF. The CDR3 DNA follows: TGTGCCATCTGGACAGGGCTCACAGATACGCAGTATTTT.

The chain combines TRBV20-1 with TRBJ2-1, with 7 bases identical to TRBD2. The trim removed 5 bases at V and 1 base at J, leaving 5 bases unmatched. Germline lookup yields CDR1 DFQATT and CDR2 SNEGSKA (reference sequence). The CDR3 is 14 residues long. The CDR3 protein is CSAGGGRSYNEQFF. In DNA form, the CDR3 reads TGCAGTGCTGGGGGGGGTCGGTCCTACAATGAGCAGTTCTTC.

J is TRBJ1-5 and V is TRBV5-1; D call uncertain. V lost 7 bases to trimming and J lost 7 bases, with 3 bases between them. The CDR3 consists of 9 residues. Looked up from germline, CDR1 is SGHRS and CDR2 is YFSETQ. The CDR3 region has the DNA TGCGCCAGCCGACAGCCCCAGCATTTT. Protein product: CASRQPQHF. The full variable domain, in which reference TRBV5-1 and TRBJ1-5 provide the parts outside the CDR3, is KAGVTQTPRYLIKTRGQQVTLSCSPISGHRSVSWYQQTPGQGLQFLFEYFSETQRNKGNFPGRFSGRQFSNSRSEMNVSTLELGDSALYLCASRQPQHFGDGTRLSIL.

This sequence joins TRBV10-3 and TRBJ1-1; unclear D gene. This CDR3 has 16 amino acids. The germline CDR1 and CDR2 sequences are ENHRY and SYGVKD. V was clipped by 3 bases and J by 3 bases, with 17 bases between them. Here the CDR3 reads CAISDSLEVWDTEAFF. The CDR3 bases are TGTGCCATCAGTGACTCGTTGGAGGTGTGGGACACTGAAGCTTTCTTT.

Note on this clonotype: As the CDR3 is not closed by the conserved phenylalanine or tryptophan, this likely results from a read error. V and J are TRBV7-9 and TRBJ2-3; unclear D gene. V dropped 5 bases and J dropped 2 bases, with 14 bases sitting between them. The germline V gene has CDR1 SEHNR and CDR2 FQNEAQ (reference sequence). This CDR3 has 15 residues. CDR3: CASSPLGGNTDTQYL. The CDR3 bases are TGTGCCAGCAGCCCCCTCGGCGGAAACACAGATACGCAGTATCTT.

The V and J genes are TRBV4-3 and TRBJ1-2; maybe TRBD1 (5 bases). Trimming took off 5 bases at V and 4 bases at J, with 14 bases between the two ends. The CDR3 runs to 14 residues. Germline V gene data show CDR1 as LGHNA and CDR2 as YSLEER. CDR3 DNA sequence: TGCGCCAGCAGCGTACTCCAGAGGGGCTATGGCTACACCTTC. This translates into CASSVLQRGYGYTF.

The chain has TRBV6-2 or TRBV6-3 and TRBJ2-7; 9 bases match TRBD1. CDR3 length: 15 residues. Trimming at V came to 2 bases and at J to 3 bases, leaving 5 bases not matched to a gene. Germline V gene sequence: CDR1 MNHEY, CDR2 SVGEGT. CDR3 loop: CASSYGTGLIYEQYF. The CDR3 DNA reads as TGTGCCAGCAGTTACGGGACAGGGCTCATCTACGAGCAGTACTTC.

This sequence joins TRBV12-5 and TRBJ1-1, with TRBD1 identical over 9 bases. Trimming cost V 1 base and J 4 bases; bases outside gene matches: 10. Germline V gives CDR1 LGHNT, CDR2 FRNRAP. The CDR3 length is 17 residues. CDR3 nucleotides: TGTGCTAGTGGTTTGGCTTTATACAGGGGGCCCGGCACTGAAGCTTTCTTT. Its protein is CASGLALYRGPGTEAFF.

The chain uses TRBV14 and TRBJ2-3; 7 positions match TRBD1. V trimming: 4 bases; J trimming: 8 bases; junction bases outside the gene matches: 12. The CDR3 totals 15 residues. CDR1 and CDR2 from the germline V gene are SGHDN and FVKESK. The CDR3: CASSPTGRAQRTQYF. The CDR3 nucleotides read TGTGCCAGCAGCCCGACAGGGAGAGCACAGCGTACGCAGTATTTT. The full variable domain, completed using reference TRBV14 and TRBJ2-3, is EAGVTQFPSHSVIEKGQTVTLRCDPISGHDNLYWYRRVMGKEIKFLLHFVKESKQDESGMPNNRFLAERTGGTYSTLKVQPAELEDSGVYFCASSPTGRAQRTQYFGPGTRLTVL.

This clonotype was seen a few times. The chain has TRBV29-1 and TRBJ1-1; 8 bases align to TRBD1. Germline values: CDR1 SQVTM, CDR2 ANQGSEA. This CDR3 has 15 amino acids. V lost 5 bases to trimming and J lost 4 bases; unmatched junction nucleotides: 12. The CDR3 sequence: CSVHEVTGVGTEAFF. The CDR3 DNA reads TGCAGCGTTCACGAGGTGACAGGGGTTGGCACTGAAGCTTTCTTT.

The chain carries TRBV9 and TRBJ1-1, with D perhaps matching TRBD1 (6 bases). The germline V and J ends were trimmed by 6 bases and 4 bases, with 16 bases remaining between them. Germline CDR1 is SGDLS and CDR2 is YYNGEE. CDR3 length: 14 amino acids. CDR3 DNA: TGTGCCAGCAAACGGGGGCAGGGTGCCACTGAAGCTTTCTTT. Translation gives CASKRGQGATEAFF.

This clonotype was seen more than once but under ten times. V and J are TRBV7-2 and TRBJ1-2; D is undetermined. Per the germline V gene, CDR1 is SGHTA and CDR2 is FQGNSA. V was cut by 4 bases and J by 13 bases, with 34 bases left in between. The CDR3 runs to 18 residues. The CDR3 coding sequence is TGTGCCAGCAGCTCCCTAGCGGCCACTTTCGAGGGAGTATATGCAGGCACCTTC. Its protein product is CASSSLAATFEGVYAGTF.

The rearrangement uses TRBV7-2 and TRBJ2-3; 8 bases line up with TRBD2. J was trimmed by 2 bases and V by 1 base; bases with no gene match: 5. CDR3 size: 16 residues. Germline values: CDR1 SGHTA, CDR2 FQGNSA. The CDR3 DNA sequence: TGTACCAGCAGCTTAGGGGTAGCGGGACCCACAGATACGCAGTATTTT. It encodes CTSSLGVAGPTDTQYF.

The sample holds a few counts of this clonotype. This chain connects TRBV6-5 to TRBJ1-1; tentative D call: TRBD1 (6 bases). Germline assignment: CDR1 MNHEY and CDR2 SVGAGI. This CDR3 region has 12 residues. The V end lost 5 bases, the J end lost 9 bases, and 13 bases lay between the germline ends. CDR3 sequence: CASSKEQGQAFF. DNA for the CDR3: TGTGCCAGCAGTAAAGAACAGGGTCAAGCTTTCTTT.

The chain has TRBV27 and TRBJ1-4; maybe TRBD1 (6 bases). The CDR3 runs to 13 residues. Germline V CDR1 and CDR2: MNHEY, SMNVEV (reference sequence). V lost 7 bases and J 0 bases, leaving 6 bases between the germline ends. The CDR3 region has the DNA TGTGCCAGCACAGGGGCAACTAATGAAAAACTGTTTTTT. It is translated as CASTGATNEKLFF.

V gene TRBV27 combines with J gene TRBJ1-4; 9 positions agree with TRBD1. Trimming removed 7 bases from V and 5 bases from J; junction bases left unmatched: 8. The CDR3 has 15 residues. The germline CDR1 and CDR2 sequences are MNHEY and SMNVEV (reference sequence). The CDR3 sequence is CASTFRTGENEKLFF. CDR3 in DNA: TGTGCCAGCACCTTCCGGACAGGGGAGAATGAAAAACTGTTTTTT.

This clonotype was counted only a few times. The gene calls are TRBV6-5 and TRBJ2-5; D call uncertain. Per the germline V gene, CDR1 is MNHEY and CDR2 is SVGAGI. The CDR3 loop spans 11 amino acids. Trimming took off 8 bases at V and 11 bases at J, with 15 bases between the two ends. CDR3 residues: CASGNMAGQYF. CDR3 DNA: TGTGCCAGCGGGAACATGGCCGGGCAGTACTTC.

Concerning this clonotype: A read error is possible here, since a much larger clone lies one base away. The V and J genes are TRBV12-3 or TRBV12-4 and TRBJ2-1; the D is unclear. The end of the DNA aligns better with TRBJ2-7, so the J call may be wrong. This CDR3 spans 12 amino acids. DNA for the CDR3: TGTGCCAGCGCGTGGCCTTACAATGAGCAGTACTTC. It is translated as CASAWPYNEQYF.

The chain links TRBV14 to TRBJ2-3; D tentatively reads TRBD1 or TRBD2 (5 bases each). The CDR3 consists of 13 residues. Trimming removed 6 bases from V and 3 bases from J, with 10 bases in between. The V gene's germline CDR1 is SGHDN and CDR2 FVKESK. In nucleotides, the CDR3 is TGTGCCAGCAGTGGGACGGTAACAGATACGCAGTATTTT. Translation: CASSGTVTDTQYF.

The rearrangement links TRBV6-2 or TRBV6-3 to TRBJ2-1; 14 bases are a match to TRBD2. The germline CDR1 and CDR2 sequences are MNHEY and SVGEGT. V was clipped by 5 bases and J by 5 bases; unmatched bases: 2. This CDR3 has 15 residues. The CDR3 region is CASSRLAGGNNEQFF. Here the CDR3 DNA reads TGTGCCAGCAGTCGACTAGCGGGGGGGAACAATGAGCAGTTCTTC.

The chain links TRBV2 to TRBJ1-2, with D possibly TRBD1 on 6 matching bases. The ends were cut back, 4 bases at V and 4 bases at J, with 13 bases in the middle. Germline assignment: CDR1 SNHLY and CDR2 FYNNEI. The length of the CDR3 is 14 residues. DNA for the CDR3: TGTGCCAGCAGTGCTAGACAGGCGCTCTATGGCTACACCTTC. As protein: CASSARQALYGYTF.

The gene calls are TRBV20-1 and TRBJ2-5; D gene uncertain. Germline V gives CDR1 DFQATT, CDR2 SNEGSKA (reference sequence). The CDR3 covers 15 residues. Trimming left V 7 bases short and J 1 base short, with 19 bases between. CDR3 in DNA: TGCAGTGTCACACGCCAGACGAGTCCCCAAGAGACCCAGTACTTC. The encoded protein is CSVTRQTSPQETQYF.

The chain carries TRBV20-1 and TRBJ2-2; the D gene is possibly TRBD2 (7 bases). The ends were cut back, 0 bases at V and 8 bases at J, with 19 bases in the middle. The CDR3 consists of 16 residues. Germline-derived CDR1 and CDR2 are DFQATT and SNEGSKA (reference sequence). CDR3 coding DNA: TGCAGTGCTAGAGAACTAGCGCAGGGGATGTCTGGGGAGCTGTTTTTT. Translating gives CSARELAQGMSGELFF.

This clonotype was observed a handful of times. V usage is TRBV18 and J usage is TRBJ1-2, with D unclear. The CDR3 consists of 14 residues. V shed 1 base and J shed 5 bases, with 11 bases lying between them. Looked up from germline, CDR1 is KGHSH and CDR2 is LQKENI. In DNA form, the CDR3 reads TGTGCCAGCTCACCACTGCAGCAGCCGTATGGCTACACCTTC. It is translated as CASSPLQQPYGYTF.